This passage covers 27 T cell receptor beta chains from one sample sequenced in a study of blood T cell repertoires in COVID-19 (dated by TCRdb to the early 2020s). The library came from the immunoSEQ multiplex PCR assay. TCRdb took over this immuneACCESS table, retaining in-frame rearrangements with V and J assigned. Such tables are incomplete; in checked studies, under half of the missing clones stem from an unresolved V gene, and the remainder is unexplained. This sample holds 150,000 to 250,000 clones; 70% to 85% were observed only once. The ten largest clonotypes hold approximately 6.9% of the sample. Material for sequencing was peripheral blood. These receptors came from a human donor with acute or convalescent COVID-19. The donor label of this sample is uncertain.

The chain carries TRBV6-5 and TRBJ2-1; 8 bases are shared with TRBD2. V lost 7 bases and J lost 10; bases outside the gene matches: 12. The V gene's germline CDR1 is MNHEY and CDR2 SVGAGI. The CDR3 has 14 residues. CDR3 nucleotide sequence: TGTGCCAGCAAGCCCCAGCGGGAGTTCAGAGAGCAGTTCTTC. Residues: CASKPQREFREQFF.

This CDR3 reads CASRLTGGTEAFF. In nucleotides, the CDR3 is TGCGCCAGCCGACTCACTGGAGGCACTGAAGCTTTCTTT. The V call is TRBV5-1, the J call TRBJ1-1; no reliable D call. CDR1 SGHRS and CDR2 YFSETQ come from the germline V gene. The CDR3 contains 13 residues. V shed 7 bases and J shed 4 bases, with 14 bases lying between them.

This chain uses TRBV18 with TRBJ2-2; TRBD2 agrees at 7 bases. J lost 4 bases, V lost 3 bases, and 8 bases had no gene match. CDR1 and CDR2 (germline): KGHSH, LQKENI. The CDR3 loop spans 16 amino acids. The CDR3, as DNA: TGTGCCAGCTCACCCGGGAGGAGCTCGGTCACCGGGGAGCTGTTTTTT. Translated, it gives CASSPGRSSVTGELFF.

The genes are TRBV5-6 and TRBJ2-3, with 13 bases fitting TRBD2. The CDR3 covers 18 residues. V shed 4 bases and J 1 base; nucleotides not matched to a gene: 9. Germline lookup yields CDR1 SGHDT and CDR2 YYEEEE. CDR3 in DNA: TGTGCCAGCAGCCAACTAGCGGGAGGGTGGAAGGGCACAGATACGCAGTATTTT. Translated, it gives CASSQLAGGWKGTDTQYF.

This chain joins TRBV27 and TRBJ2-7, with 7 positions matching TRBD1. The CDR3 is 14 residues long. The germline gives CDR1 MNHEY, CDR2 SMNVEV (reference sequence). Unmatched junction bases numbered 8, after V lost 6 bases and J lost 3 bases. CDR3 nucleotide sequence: TGTGCCAGCAGGATGACAGGGCAAGTCTACGAGCAGTACTTC. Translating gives CASRMTGQVYEQYF.

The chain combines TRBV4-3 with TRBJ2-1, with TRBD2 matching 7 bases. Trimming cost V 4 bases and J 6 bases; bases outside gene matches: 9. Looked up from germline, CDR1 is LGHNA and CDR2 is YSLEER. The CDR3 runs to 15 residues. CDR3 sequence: CASSLASGALNEQFF. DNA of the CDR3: TGCGCCAGCAGCCTGGCGAGCGGGGCCCTCAATGAGCAGTTCTTC.

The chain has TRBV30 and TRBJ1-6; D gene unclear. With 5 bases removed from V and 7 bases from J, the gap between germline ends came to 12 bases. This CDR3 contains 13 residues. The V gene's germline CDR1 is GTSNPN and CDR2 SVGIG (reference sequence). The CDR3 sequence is CAWGNLENSPLHF. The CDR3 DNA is TGTGCCTGGGGGAATCTAGAGAATTCACCCCTCCACTTT.

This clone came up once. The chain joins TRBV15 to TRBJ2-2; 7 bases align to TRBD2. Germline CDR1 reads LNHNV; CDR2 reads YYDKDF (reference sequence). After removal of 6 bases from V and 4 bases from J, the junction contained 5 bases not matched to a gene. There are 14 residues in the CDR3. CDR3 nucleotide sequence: TGTGCCACCAGTCGCAGCGGGGCCACCGGGGAGCTGTTTTTT. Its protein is CATSRSGATGELFF.

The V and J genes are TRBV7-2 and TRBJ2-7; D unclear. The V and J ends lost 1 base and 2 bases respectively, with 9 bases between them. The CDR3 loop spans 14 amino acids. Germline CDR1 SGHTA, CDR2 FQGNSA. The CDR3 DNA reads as TGTGCCAGCAGCTTAGGTCCGGGTACCTACGAGCAGTACTTC. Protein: CASSLGPGTYEQYF.

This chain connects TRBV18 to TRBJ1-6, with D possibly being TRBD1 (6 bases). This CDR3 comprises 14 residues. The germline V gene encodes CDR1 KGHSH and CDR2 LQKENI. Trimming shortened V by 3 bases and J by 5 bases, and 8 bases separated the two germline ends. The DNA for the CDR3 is TGTGCCAGCTCACCGGACAGAAATAATTCACCCCTCCACTTT. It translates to CASSPDRNNSPLHF.

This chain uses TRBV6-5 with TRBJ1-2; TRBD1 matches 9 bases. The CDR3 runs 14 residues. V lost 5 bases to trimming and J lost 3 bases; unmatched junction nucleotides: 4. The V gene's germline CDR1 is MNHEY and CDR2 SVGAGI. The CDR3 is CASSRGQGHYGYTF. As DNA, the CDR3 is TGTGCCAGCAGTAGGGGACAGGGCCACTATGGCTACACCTTC.

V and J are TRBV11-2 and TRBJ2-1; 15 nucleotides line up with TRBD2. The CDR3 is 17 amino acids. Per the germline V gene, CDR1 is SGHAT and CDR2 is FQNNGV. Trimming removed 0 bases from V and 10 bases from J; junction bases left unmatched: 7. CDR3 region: CASSLEWGLAGGGEQFF. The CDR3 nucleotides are TGTGCCAGCAGCTTAGAATGGGGACTAGCGGGAGGCGGGGAGCAGTTCTTC.

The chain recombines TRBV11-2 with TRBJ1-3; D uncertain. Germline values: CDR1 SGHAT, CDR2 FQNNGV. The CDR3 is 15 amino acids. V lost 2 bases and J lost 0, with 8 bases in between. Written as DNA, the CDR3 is TGTGCCAGCAGCTTACGGAGGTTCTCTGGAAACACCATATATTTT. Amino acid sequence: CASSLRRFSGNTIYF.

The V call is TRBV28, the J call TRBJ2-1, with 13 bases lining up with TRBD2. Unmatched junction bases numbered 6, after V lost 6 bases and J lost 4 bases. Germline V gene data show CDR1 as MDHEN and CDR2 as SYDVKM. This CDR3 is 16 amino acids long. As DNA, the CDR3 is TGTGCCAGCAGCTCCCGGACTAGCGGGAGATACAATGAGCAGTTCTTC. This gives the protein CASSSRTSGRYNEQFF.

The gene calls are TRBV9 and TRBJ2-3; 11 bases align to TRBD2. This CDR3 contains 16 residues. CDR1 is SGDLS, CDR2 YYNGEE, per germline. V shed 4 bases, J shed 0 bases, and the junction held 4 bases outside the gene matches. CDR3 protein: CASSPRTSGSTDTQYF. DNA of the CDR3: TGTGCCAGCAGCCCCCGGACTAGCGGGAGCACAGATACGCAGTATTTT.

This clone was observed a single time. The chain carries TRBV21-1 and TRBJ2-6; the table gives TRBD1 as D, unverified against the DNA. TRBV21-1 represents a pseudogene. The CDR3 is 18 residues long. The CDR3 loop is CASTPWTGGCSGANVLTF. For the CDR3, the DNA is TGTGCCAGCACCCCCTGGACAGGGGGCTGCTCTGGGGCCAACGTCCTGACTTTC.

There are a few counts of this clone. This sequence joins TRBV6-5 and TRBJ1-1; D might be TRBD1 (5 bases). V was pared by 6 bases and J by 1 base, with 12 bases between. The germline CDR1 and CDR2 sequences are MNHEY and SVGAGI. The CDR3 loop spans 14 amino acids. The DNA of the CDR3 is TGTGCCAGCAGGCCCCCGACAGAGAACACTGAAGCTTTCTTT. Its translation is CASRPPTENTEAFF.

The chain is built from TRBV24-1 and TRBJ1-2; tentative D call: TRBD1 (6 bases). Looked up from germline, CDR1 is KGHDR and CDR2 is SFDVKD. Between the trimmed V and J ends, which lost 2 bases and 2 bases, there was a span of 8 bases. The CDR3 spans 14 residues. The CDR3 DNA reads TGTGCCACCAGTGATTCAGGGGCCAACTATGGCTACACCTTC. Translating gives CATSDSGANYGYTF.

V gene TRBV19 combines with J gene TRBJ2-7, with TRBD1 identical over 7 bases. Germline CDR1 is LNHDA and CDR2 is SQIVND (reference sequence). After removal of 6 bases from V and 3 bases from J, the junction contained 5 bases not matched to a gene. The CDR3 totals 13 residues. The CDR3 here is CASRTGSSYEQYF. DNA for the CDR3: TGTGCCAGTAGGACAGGGTCCAGCTACGAGCAGTACTTC.

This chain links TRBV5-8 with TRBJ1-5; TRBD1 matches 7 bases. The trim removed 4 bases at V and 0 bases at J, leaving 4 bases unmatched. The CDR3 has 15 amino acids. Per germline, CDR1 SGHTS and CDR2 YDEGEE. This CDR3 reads CASSSGQVSNQPQHF. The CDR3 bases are TGTGCCAGCAGCAGCGGACAGGTTAGCAATCAGCCCCAGCATTTT.

This chain's CDR3 is CASSPVGLAGVREQYF. The CDR3 DNA reads as TGTGCCAGCTCACCAGTGGGACTAGCGGGAGTACGTGAGCAGTACTTC. The chain couples TRBV18 to TRBJ2-7; 14 bases align to TRBD2. V was pared by 2 bases and J by 7 bases, with 7 bases of the junction left unmatched. Germline V CDR1 and CDR2: KGHSH, LQKENI. This CDR3 is built from 16 residues. Full variable domain (rest looked up from reference TRBV18 and TRBJ2-7): NAGVMQNPRHLVRRRGQEARLRCSPMKGHSHVYWYRQLPEEGLKFMVYLQKENIIDESGMPKERFSAEFPKEGPSILRIQQVVRGDSAAYFCASSPVGLAGVREQYFGPGTRLTVT.

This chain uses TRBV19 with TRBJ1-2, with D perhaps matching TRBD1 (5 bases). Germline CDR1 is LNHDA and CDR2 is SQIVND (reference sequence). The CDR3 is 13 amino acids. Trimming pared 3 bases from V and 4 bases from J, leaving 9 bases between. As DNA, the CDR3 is TGTGCCAGTAGTATTGGAGGGACCTATGGCTACACCTTC. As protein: CASSIGGTYGYTF.

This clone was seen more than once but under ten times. In nucleotides, the CDR3 is TGTGCCAGCAGTCGGACAGGGACGAACACCGGGGAGCTGTTTTTT. It encodes CASSRTGTNTGELFF. The chain recombines TRBV6-4 with TRBJ2-2, with 8 bases that match TRBD1. Unmatched junction bases numbered 2, after V lost 5 bases and J lost 0 bases. Germline loops: CDR1 MRHNA, CDR2 SNTAGT. The CDR3 length is 15 residues.

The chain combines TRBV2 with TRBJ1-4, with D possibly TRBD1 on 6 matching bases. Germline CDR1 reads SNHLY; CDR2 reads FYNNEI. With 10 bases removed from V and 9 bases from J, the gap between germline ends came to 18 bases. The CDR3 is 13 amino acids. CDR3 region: CATQGRVIKKLFF. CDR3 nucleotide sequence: TGTGCCACCCAGGGGAGGGTTATCAAAAAACTGTTTTTT.

CDR3 bases: TGTGCCAGCAGGCGGGAGGGATCTTATGGCTACACCTTC. Its protein product is CASRREGSYGYTF. The chain carries TRBV6-6 and TRBJ1-2; the D is unclear. Per germline, CDR1 MNHNY and CDR2 SVGAGI (reference sequence). Trimming cost V 6 bases and J 5 bases, with 13 bases left between them. CDR3 length equals 13 residues.

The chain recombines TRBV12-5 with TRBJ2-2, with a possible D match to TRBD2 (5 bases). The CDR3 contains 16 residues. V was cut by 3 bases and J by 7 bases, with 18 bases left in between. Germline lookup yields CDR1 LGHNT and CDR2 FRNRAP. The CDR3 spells CASGFAREGGGGELFF. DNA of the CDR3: TGTGCTAGTGGTTTCGCGCGAGAGGGCGGTGGCGGGGAGCTGTTTTTT.

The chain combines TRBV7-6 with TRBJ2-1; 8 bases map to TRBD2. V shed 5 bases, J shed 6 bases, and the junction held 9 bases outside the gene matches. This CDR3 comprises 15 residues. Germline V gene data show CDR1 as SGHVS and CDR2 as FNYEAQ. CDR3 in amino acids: CASSPVAGTSNEQFF. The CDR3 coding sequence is TGTGCCAGCAGCCCAGTAGCGGGAACGTCCAATGAGCAGTTCTTC.